Listed here is a single TCR beta chain. The target antigen is unknown. The record originates from a study of cytomegalovirus exposure and HLA in healthy donors. General study findings and limits: There was a cluster of highly shared sequence variants that was likely a sequencing artifact. The dataset shows that most TCR sequences were rare, while some public TCRs occurred in many donors. High sensitivity and specificity were reportedly achieved when the classifier diagnosed cytomegalovirus status. Three chains linked to CMV were shown in vitro to be specific for CMV antigens.

Between the trimmed V and J ends, which lost 2 bases and 4 bases, there was a span of 14 bases. This CDR3 comprises 16 residues. Germline CDR1 is PRHDT and CDR2 is FYEKMQ (reference sequence). The PCR had 60 Vbeta and 13 Jbeta primers. Sequenced by immunoSEQ multiplex PCR; TCRdb stores in-frame clones only, minus some. The sample lists 150,000 to 200,000 clones; about 86% were seen once. This receptor was taken from a woman aged 18-29 years in good health and CMV-seropositive. This chain uses TRBV13 with TRBJ2-2, with D possibly TRBD1 on 6 matching bases. Sequenced material: PBMCs. DNA for the CDR3: TGTGCCAGCAGCTTACATGTCGCAGGGGTCACCGGGGAGCTGTTTTTT. Translating it yields CASSLHVAGVTGELFF.